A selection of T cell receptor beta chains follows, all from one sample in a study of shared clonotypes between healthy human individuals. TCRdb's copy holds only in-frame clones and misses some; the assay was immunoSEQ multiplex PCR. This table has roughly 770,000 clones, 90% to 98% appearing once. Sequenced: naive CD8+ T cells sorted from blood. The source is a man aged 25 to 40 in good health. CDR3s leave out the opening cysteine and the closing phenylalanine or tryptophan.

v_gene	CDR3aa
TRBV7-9	ASSLEEAF
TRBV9	ASSVDQDRGLMEQF
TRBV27	ASSFQAYTEAF
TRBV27	ASSLGAPGGTEAF
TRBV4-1	ASSPEGSGRYNEQF
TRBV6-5	ASSAASNEKLF
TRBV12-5	ASGLILGGDTDTQY
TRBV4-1	ASTPVANQGTEAF
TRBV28	ASSLFRGAPQETQY
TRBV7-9	ASRSQGDNEQF
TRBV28	ASRPATDSNTGELF
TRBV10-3	AISEPPSGYHEQY
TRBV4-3	ASSDGGGTDTQY
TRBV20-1	SARHYEQY
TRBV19	ASAPGTGVQETQY
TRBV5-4	ASRVGSGAQY
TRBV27	ASSYSRPGFDYT
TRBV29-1	SVRRPGQAGYEQY
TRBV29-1	SAETGGGTDTQY
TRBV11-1	ASSLGGVPYEQY
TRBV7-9	ASSLISGIEQF
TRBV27	ASSSPGTGGSMAPQH